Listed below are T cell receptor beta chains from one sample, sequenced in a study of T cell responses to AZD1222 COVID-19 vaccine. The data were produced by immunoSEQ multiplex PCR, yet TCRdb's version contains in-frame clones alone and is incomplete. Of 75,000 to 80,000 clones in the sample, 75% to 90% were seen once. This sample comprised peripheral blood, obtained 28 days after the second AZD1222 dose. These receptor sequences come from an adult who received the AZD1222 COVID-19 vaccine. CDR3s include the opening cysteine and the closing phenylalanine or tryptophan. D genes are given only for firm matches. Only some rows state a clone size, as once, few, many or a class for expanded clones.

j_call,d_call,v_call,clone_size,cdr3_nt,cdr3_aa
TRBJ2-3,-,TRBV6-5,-,TGTGCCAGCAGGATACAGGGCACGGATACGCAGTATTTT,CASRIQGTDTQYF
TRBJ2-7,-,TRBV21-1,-,TGTGCCAGCAGCAAAGTGGGTAGGTCAGGACTCTATAACTCCTACGAGCAGTACTTC,CASSKVGRSGLYNSYEQYF
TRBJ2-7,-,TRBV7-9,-,TGTGCCAGCAGCTTAAACAGGGACTACGAGCAGTACTTC,CASSLNRDYEQYF
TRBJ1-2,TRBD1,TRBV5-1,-,TGCGCCAGCAGCTGGGCCGGGACAGATAAAAACTATGGCTACACCTTC,CASSWAGTDKNYGYTF
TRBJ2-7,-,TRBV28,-,TGTGCCAGCAGTCCCGGGCAGTCCTACGAGCAGTACTTC,CASSPGQSYEQYF
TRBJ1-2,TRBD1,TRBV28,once,TGTGCCAGCAGCCCCGGACAGGGGTATGGCTACACCTTC,CASSPGQGYGYTF
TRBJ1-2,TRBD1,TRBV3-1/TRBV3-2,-,TGTGCCAGCAGCCAGAGGGGACAGGGCCGGAGCTATGGCTACACCTTC,CASSQRGQGRSYGYTF
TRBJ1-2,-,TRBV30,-,TGTGCCTGGAGTCTGGATACCGGGGGCTATGGCTACACCTTC,CAWSLDTGGYGYTF
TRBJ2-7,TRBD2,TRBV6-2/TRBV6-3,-,TGTGCCAGCAGTGCACCGGGACTAGCGGGTAGTGAGCAGTACTTC,CASSAPGLAGSEQYF
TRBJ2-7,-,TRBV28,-,TGTGCCAGCAGTTATAGTTCCTACGAGCAGTACTTC,CASSYSSYEQYF
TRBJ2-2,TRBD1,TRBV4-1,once,TGCGCCAGCAGCCAAGCGCGGACAGGGATCCTGTTTTTT,CASSQARTGILFF
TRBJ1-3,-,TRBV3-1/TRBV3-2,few,TGTGCCACCATGGGGGGCGGAAACACCATATATTTT,CATMGGGNTIYF
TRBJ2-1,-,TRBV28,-,TGTGCCAGCAGTCATCAGCGAAGCTCCTACAATGAGCAGTTCTTC,CASSHQRSSYNEQFF
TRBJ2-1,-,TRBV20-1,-,TGCAGTGCTAGTCTGGGGGGAACCGGGGATGAGCAGTTCTTC,CSASLGGTGDEQFF
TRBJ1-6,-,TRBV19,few,TGTGCCAGTAGTATAGACTCCGGGACGGATTATAATTCACCCCTCCACTTT,CASSIDSGTDYNSPLHF
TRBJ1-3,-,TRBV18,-,TGTGCCAGCTCACCACCTTCAGGCGCAGGAAACACCATATATTTT,CASSPPSGAGNTIYF
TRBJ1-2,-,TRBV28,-,TGTGCCAGCAGTTTAATTGGAGGGGACAATGGCTACACCTTC,CASSLIGGDNGYTF
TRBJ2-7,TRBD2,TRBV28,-,TGTGCCAGCAGTTTTCCGGCTAGCGGGGTGAACGAGCAGTACTTC,CASSFPASGVNEQYF